The 26 T cell receptor beta chains presented below share a single source sample, sequenced in a study of vaccination and CD4 T cells after COVID-19. MiXCR, applied by TCRdb to the PCR reads, yields one record per CDR3 protein. Of about 29,000 distinct CDR3 sequences in the sample, about 50% were seen once. The time point is: late sampling 161 to 241 days after vaccination in a few convalescent patients. The starting material was CD4+ T cells from blood, obtained about 7 months after SARS-CoV-2 vaccination. The source is a human donor who had recovered from COVID-19.

The chain's CDR3 is CSAGPRATSGLRRQFF. The CDR3 DNA is TGCAGTGCTGGGCCTCGTGCGACTAGCGGTTTAAGGAGGCAGTTCTTC. V and J are TRBV20-1 and TRBJ2-1; 9 nucleotides line up with TRBD2. This CDR3 has 16 amino acids. Germline V gives CDR1 DFQATT, CDR2 SNEGSKA (reference sequence). The ends lost 5 bases at V and 12 bases at J; junction bases unmatched: 20.

The gene calls are TRBV5-4 and TRBJ1-2; 8 bases map to TRBD1. V shed 6 bases, J shed 6 bases, and the junction held 10 bases outside the gene matches. The CDR3 contains 14 residues. From germline, CDR1 is SGHNT and CDR2 YYREEE (reference sequence). The CDR3 loop is CASTWDRTPHGYTF. The CDR3 DNA reads as TGTGCCAGCACCTGGGACAGGACTCCCCATGGCTACACCTTC.

The chain employs TRBV4-3 and TRBJ1-2, with D possibly being TRBD1 (5 bases). The CDR3 has 15 residues. V gave up 2 bases and J gave up 3 bases, with 13 bases separating them. The germline V gene encodes CDR1 LGHNA and CDR2 YSLEER. The CDR3 region has the DNA TGCGCCAGCAGCCAAATTCTATCAGGGCACTATGGCTACACCTTC. Its translation is CASSQILSGHYGYTF.

J is TRBJ2-3 and V is TRBV4-1, with D perhaps given as TRBD1 or TRBD2 (6 bases each). CDR1 MGHRA and CDR2 YSYEKL come from the germline V gene. Trimming stripped 1 base from V and 6 bases from J, with 14 bases between. The CDR3 length is 15 residues. In DNA, the CDR3 is TGCGCCAGCAGCCAAGGTTGGGGGGCGTCGGATACGCAGTATTTT. It specifies CASSQGWGASDTQYF.

This clonotype was seen a few times. The chain joins TRBV12-3 or TRBV12-4 to TRBJ2-3; no definite D call. The CDR3 runs 11 residues. Deletions cut 4 bases from V and 3 bases from J, with 2 bases between. This CDR3 reads CASSSTDTQYF. The CDR3 bases are TGTGCCAGCAGTTCGACAGATACGCAGTATTTT.

The chain has TRBV6-5 and TRBJ2-7, with D unresolved. This CDR3 has 13 residues. Trimming shortened V by 0 bases and J by 5 bases, and 8 bases separated the two germline ends. Germline CDR1 MNHEY, CDR2 SVGAGI. The CDR3 loop is CASSYSYFDEQYF. The CDR3 DNA reads TGTGCCAGCAGTTACTCATATTTCGACGAGCAGTACTTC.

V usage is TRBV5-4 and J usage is TRBJ2-5; 7 nucleotides match TRBD1. The V segment lost 1 base and the J segment 5 bases; nucleotides outside the gene matches: 5. This CDR3 is built from 14 residues. The V gene's germline CDR1 is SGHNT and CDR2 YYREEE (reference sequence). Written as DNA, the CDR3 is TGTGCCAGCAGCTTGAAGCAGGGGGATGAGACCCAGTACTTC. Encoded protein: CASSLKQGDETQYF.

The rearrangement links TRBV20-1 to TRBJ2-1, with 9 bases identical to TRBD2. This CDR3 has 14 amino acids. V dropped 8 bases and J dropped 6; count of bases not matched to a gene: 11. The germline gives CDR1 DFQATT, CDR2 SNEGSKA (reference sequence). The CDR3 is CSTELAGSLNEQFF. The CDR3 DNA is TGCAGTACGGAACTAGCGGGTTCGCTCAATGAGCAGTTCTTC.

The chain combines TRBV27 with TRBJ2-2; D gene uncertain. The germline V gene has CDR1 MNHEY and CDR2 SMNVEV (reference sequence). V was cut by 2 bases and J by 4 bases, with 11 bases left in between. The CDR3 has 15 amino acids. CDR3 protein: CASSLGQYGTGELFF. The CDR3 DNA reads TGTGCCAGCAGTTTAGGGCAGTACGGCACCGGGGAGCTGTTTTTT.

By share, this clonotype ranks as medium-sized (0.01 to 0.1%). The V gene is TRBV6-1, the J gene TRBJ1-2; D unresolved. Germline CDR1 is MNHNS and CDR2 is SASEGT. The CDR3 has 14 amino acids. The germline V and J ends were trimmed by 6 bases and 4 bases, with 15 bases remaining between them. CDR3 in amino acids: CASRSRSSLYGYTF. CDR3 nucleotide sequence: TGTGCCAGCAGATCCCGGTCATCACTCTATGGCTACACCTTC.

The J gene is TRBJ1-2, the V gene TRBV6-5; D possibly corresponds to TRBD1 (6 bases). The germline V gene has CDR1 MNHEY and CDR2 SVGAGI. The germline V and J ends were trimmed by 8 bases and 5 bases, with 6 bases remaining between them. The CDR3 sequence is 10 residues long. The CDR3 here is CASGQYGYTF. In nucleotides, the CDR3 is TGTGCCAGCGGACAGTATGGCTACACCTTC.

J is TRBJ2-7 and V is TRBV27; 10 bases fit TRBD1. Germline trimming cut 6 bases from V and 5 bases from J; bases unmatched to any gene: 4. The CDR3 consists of 13 residues. Germline V gene sequence: CDR1 MNHEY, CDR2 SMNVEV (reference sequence). DNA for the CDR3: TGTGCCAGCAGACCGGGACAGGGGAACGAGCAGTACTTC. This translates into CASRPGQGNEQYF.

This clonotype was seen a handful of times. The rearrangement joins TRBV15 to TRBJ2-7; possibly TRBD1 for D (6 bases). V lost 0 bases and J lost 2, with 8 bases in between. The CDR3 is made up of 14 amino acids. Looked up from germline, CDR1 is LNHNV and CDR2 is YYDKDF (reference sequence). The CDR3 DNA is TGTGCCACCAGCAGAGACAGGGGCCCCTACGAGCAGTACTTC. Its translation is CATSRDRGPYEQYF.

The table lists this clonotype with a few counts. The rearrangement joins TRBV20-1 to TRBJ2-3; 7 bases fit TRBD1. The ends lost 6 bases at V and 2 bases at J; junction bases unmatched: 8. Per the germline V gene, CDR1 is DFQATT and CDR2 is SNEGSKA (reference sequence). This CDR3 has 14 residues. CDR3: CSAVGTANTDTQYF. CDR3 bases: TGCAGTGCCGTTGGGACAGCAAACACAGATACGCAGTATTTT.

This clonotype was seen a handful of times. V gene TRBV28 combines with J gene TRBJ1-1, with D tentatively TRBD1 (5 bases). This CDR3 is built from 16 residues. The germline V gene has CDR1 MDHEN and CDR2 SYDVKM. Trimming left V 5 bases short and J 2 bases short, with 18 bases between. CDR3 region: CASSQGRAPTNTEAFF. CDR3 DNA sequence: TGTGCCAGCAGTCAAGGCAGGGCCCCAACAAACACTGAAGCTTTCTTT.

The V gene is TRBV27, the J gene TRBJ2-1; 14 bases align to TRBD2. The CDR3 totals 17 residues. The trim removed 4 bases at V and 4 bases at J, leaving 6 bases unmatched. The V gene's germline CDR1 is MNHEY and CDR2 SMNVEV (reference sequence). DNA for the CDR3: TGTGCCAGCAGTTCGACTAGCGGGAGGGATGGTTACAATGAGCAGTTCTTC. Amino acids: CASSSTSGRDGYNEQFF.

The chain employs TRBV10-1 and TRBJ2-7, with 7 bases lining up with TRBD1. Germline trimming cut 6 bases from V and 3 bases from J; bases unmatched to any gene: 8. CDR3 size: 14 residues. Germline values: CDR1 WNHNN, CDR2 SYGVQD (reference sequence). The CDR3 protein is CASSSGQANYEQYF. In DNA, the CDR3 is TGCGCCAGCAGCTCTGGACAGGCTAACTACGAGCAGTACTTC.

This clonotype has just a few counts. J is TRBJ2-1 and V is TRBV7-2; D not resolved. The germline gives CDR1 SGHTA, CDR2 FQGNSA. The ends were cut back, 2 bases at V and 3 bases at J, with 5 bases in the middle. The CDR3 runs to 13 residues. CDR3 loop: CASSLWYYNEQFF. Here the CDR3 DNA reads TGTGCCAGCAGCTTATGGTACTACAATGAGCAGTTCTTC.

The gene calls are TRBV24-1 and TRBJ2-1, with TRBD2 matching 12 bases. This CDR3 has 15 residues. V lost 4 bases to trimming and J lost 6 bases; unmatched junction nucleotides: 3. Germline V gene lookup returns CDR1 KGHDR and CDR2 SFDVKD. The CDR3 is CATSDLAGGPNEQFF. DNA of the CDR3: TGTGCCACCAGTGACCTAGCGGGAGGGCCCAATGAGCAGTTCTTC.

The chain uses TRBV6-5 and TRBJ2-5; D is unresolved. Per germline, CDR1 MNHEY and CDR2 SVGAGI. CDR3 length: 13 amino acids. Trimming removed 3 bases at V and 1 base at J, with 6 bases between. CDR3 residues: CASSYQAQETQYF. The CDR3 DNA sequence: TGTGCCAGCAGTTATCAGGCCCAAGAGACCCAGTACTTC.

This sequence joins TRBV19 and TRBJ1-5; 10 bases align to TRBD1. Germline V gene sequence: CDR1 LNHDA, CDR2 SQIVND (reference sequence). J gave up 5 bases and V 5 bases, and 9 bases lay outside the gene matches. CDR3 length: 16 amino acids. The CDR3 region is CASSSHPGTGDQPQHF. CDR3 DNA: TGTGCCAGTAGTTCCCATCCCGGGACAGGGGATCAGCCCCAGCATTTT.

This chain connects TRBV6-2 or TRBV6-3 to TRBJ2-7; 11 bases are a match to TRBD2. Trimming at V came to 2 bases and at J to 1 base, leaving 10 bases not matched to a gene. Looked up from germline, CDR1 is MNHEY and CDR2 is SVGEGT. The CDR3 loop spans 18 amino acids. CDR3 loop: CASSYPLAGGPESYEQYF. In DNA, the CDR3 is TGTGCCAGCAGTTACCCATTAGCGGGAGGGCCAGAGTCCTACGAGCAGTACTTC.

The chain uses TRBV2 and TRBJ2-5, with 7 bases that match TRBD2. Germline CDR1 reads SNHLY; CDR2 reads FYNNEI. This CDR3 is 13 amino acids long. Germline trimming cut 6 bases from V and 1 base from J; bases unmatched to any gene: 2. In nucleotides, the CDR3 is TGTGCCAGCAGATTAGCGGGCCAAGAGACCCAGTACTTC. This gives the protein CASRLAGQETQYF.

V is TRBV2 and J is TRBJ2-7; 7 bases align to TRBD1. The CDR3 runs to 15 residues. V shed 8 bases, J shed 1 base, and the junction held 11 bases outside the gene matches. CDR1 is SNHLY, CDR2 FYNNEI, per germline. The CDR3 nucleotides are TGTGCCAGCTTCCTAGGGGGCAGTACATCCTACGAGCAGTACTTC. Its translation: CASFLGGSTSYEQYF.

The chain couples TRBV27 to TRBJ1-5, with 8 bases that match TRBD1. J gave up 7 bases and V 3 bases, and 2 bases lay outside the gene matches. Germline CDR1 MNHEY, CDR2 SMNVEV (reference sequence). The CDR3 consists of 13 residues. The DNA of the CDR3 is TGTGCCAGCAGTTTTGGGACAGGCCAGCCCCAGCATTTT. Its protein product is CASSFGTGQPQHF.

V is TRBV27 and J is TRBJ2-1; 9 bases line up with TRBD1. Germline V gives CDR1 MNHEY, CDR2 SMNVEV (reference sequence). The V segment lost 6 bases and the J segment 8 bases; nucleotides outside the gene matches: 11. The CDR3 contains 15 residues. CDR3 nucleotide sequence: TGTGCCAGCAGCCGTGAACAGACAGGGGGGGATGAGCAGTTCTTC. Translated: CASSREQTGGDEQFF.